This T cell receptor (beta chain) was captured in a study of identical twins. From the 5' RACE reads, TCRdb called clonotypes with MiXCR, one entry per CDR3 protein. Found here are roughly 720,000 distinct CDR3 sequences, about 18% of them singletons; the top ten hold about 12%. Findings and limits, study-wide: Conclusions relied on cross-sectional statistical analysis, not following the same donors.

This clonotype has more than one count but fewer than ten. Its antigen is as yet unknown. Germline V gene lookup returns CDR1 MNHNS and CDR2 SASEGT. Trimming cost V 10 bases and J 7 bases; bases outside gene matches: 12. The CDR3 spans 13 residues. Separately, the same data were catalogued under a study of T cells expressing NK-cell markers. From that study: In a handful of donors, dominant CD3+CD56+NKG2C+ clones formed 1.0-7.0% of CD8+ cells.

V is TRBV6-1 and J is TRBJ2-7; 8 nucleotides match TRBD2. The sequence was obtained from a woman under 30 in good health. Material for sequencing was PBMCs. The CDR3 DNA reads as TGTGCCACCTCAGCGGGAGTCACGAGAGAGCAGTACTTC. Its translation is CATSAGVTREQYF.